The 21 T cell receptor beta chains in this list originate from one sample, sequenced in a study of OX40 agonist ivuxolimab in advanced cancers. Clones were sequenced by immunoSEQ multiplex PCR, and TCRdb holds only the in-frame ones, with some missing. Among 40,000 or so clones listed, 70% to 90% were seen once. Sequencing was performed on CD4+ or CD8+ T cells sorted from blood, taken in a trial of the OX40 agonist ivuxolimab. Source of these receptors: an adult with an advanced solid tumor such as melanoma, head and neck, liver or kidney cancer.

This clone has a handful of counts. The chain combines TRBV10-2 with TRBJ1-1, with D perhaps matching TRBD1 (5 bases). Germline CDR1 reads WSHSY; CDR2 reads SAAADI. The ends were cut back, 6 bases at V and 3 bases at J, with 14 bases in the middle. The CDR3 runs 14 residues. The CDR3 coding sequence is TGCGCCAGCAGCCTGACAGTCCTGGACACTGAAGCTTTCTTT. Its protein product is CASSLTVLDTEAFF.

The CDR3: CASSPRQRIQYF. CDR3 in DNA: TGTGCCAGCAGCCCCCGGCAGCGAATTCAGTATTTT. The chain links TRBV5-6 to TRBJ2-3, with D unclear. V shed 4 bases and J shed 12 bases, with 15 bases lying between them. The CDR3 extends over 12 amino acids. The germline V gene encodes CDR1 SGHDT and CDR2 YYEEEE.

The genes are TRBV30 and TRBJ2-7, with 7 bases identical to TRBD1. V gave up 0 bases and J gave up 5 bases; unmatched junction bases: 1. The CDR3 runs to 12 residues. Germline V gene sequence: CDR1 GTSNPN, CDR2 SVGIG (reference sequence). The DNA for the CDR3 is TGTGCCTGGAGTGTAGGGGGCCACGAGCAGTACTTC. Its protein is CAWSVGGHEQYF.

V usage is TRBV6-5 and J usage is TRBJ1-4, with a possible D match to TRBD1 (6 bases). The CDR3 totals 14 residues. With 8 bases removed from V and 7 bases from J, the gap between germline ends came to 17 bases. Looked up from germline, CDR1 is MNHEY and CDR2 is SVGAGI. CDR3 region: CASRREGGSEKLFF. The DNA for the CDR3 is TGTGCCAGCCGCCGGGAGGGGGGAAGTGAAAAACTGTTTTTT.

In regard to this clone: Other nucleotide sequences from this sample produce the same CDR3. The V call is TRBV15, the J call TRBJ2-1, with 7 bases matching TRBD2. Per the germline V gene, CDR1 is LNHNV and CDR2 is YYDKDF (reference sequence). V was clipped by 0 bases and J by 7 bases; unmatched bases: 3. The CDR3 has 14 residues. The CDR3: CATSRDLGGNEQFF. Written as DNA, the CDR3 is TGTGCCACCAGCAGAGATCTGGGAGGGAATGAGCAGTTCTTC.

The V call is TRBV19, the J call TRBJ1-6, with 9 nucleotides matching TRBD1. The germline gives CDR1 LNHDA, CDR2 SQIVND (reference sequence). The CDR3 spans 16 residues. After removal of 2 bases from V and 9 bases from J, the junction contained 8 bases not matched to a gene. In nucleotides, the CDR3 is TGTGCCAGTAGTATACAAACAGGGGGCGCGGGTTCACCCCTCCACTTT. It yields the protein CASSIQTGGAGSPLHF.

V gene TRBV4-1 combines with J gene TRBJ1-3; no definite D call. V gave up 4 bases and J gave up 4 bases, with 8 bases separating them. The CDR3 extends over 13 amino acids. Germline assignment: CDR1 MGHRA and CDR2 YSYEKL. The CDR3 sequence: CASSRVVGNTIYF. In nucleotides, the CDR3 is TGCGCCAGCAGCCGAGTGGTGGGAAACACCATATATTTT.

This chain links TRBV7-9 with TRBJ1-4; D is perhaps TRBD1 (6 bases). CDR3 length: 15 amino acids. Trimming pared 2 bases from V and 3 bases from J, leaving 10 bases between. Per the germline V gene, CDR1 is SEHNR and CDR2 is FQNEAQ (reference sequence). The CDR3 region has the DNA TGTGCCAGCAGCTTAACCGGGACACCTAATGAAAAACTGTTTTTT. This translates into CASSLTGTPNEKLFF.

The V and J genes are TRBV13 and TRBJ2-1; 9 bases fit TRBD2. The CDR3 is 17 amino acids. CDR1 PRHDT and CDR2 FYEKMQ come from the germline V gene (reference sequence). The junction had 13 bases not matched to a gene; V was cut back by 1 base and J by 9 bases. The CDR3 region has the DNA TGTGCCAGCAGCTTAGACCCCCGTATAGCGGGAGCTAGTGAGCAGTTCTTC. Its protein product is CASSLDPRIAGASEQFF.

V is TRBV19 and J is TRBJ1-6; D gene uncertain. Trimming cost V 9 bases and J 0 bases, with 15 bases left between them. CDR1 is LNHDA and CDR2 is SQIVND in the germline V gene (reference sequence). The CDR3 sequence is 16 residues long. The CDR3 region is CARGKGRSSYNSPLHF. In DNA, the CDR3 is TGTGCCAGGGGAAAAGGGCGTAGCTCCTATAATTCACCCCTCCACTTT.

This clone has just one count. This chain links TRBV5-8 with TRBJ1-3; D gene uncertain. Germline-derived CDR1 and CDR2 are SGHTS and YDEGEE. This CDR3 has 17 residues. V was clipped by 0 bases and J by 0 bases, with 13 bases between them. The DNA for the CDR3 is TGTGCCAGCAGCTTGGAAGGCAGGTCGGACTCTGGAAACACCATATATTTT. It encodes CASSLEGRSDSGNTIYF.

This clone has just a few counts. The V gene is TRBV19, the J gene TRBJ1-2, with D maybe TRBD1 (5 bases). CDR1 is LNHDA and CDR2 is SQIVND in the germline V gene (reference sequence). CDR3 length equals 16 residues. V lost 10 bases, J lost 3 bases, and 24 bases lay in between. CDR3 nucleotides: TGTGCCACTAAGTACGGTACACAAGACAGCCACTATGGCTACACCTTC. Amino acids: CATKYGTQDSHYGYTF.

The DNA of the CDR3 is TGTGCCAGCAGTTACCCTAGCGGGACCTCCTACAATGAGCAGTTCTTC. Its protein product is CASSYPSGTSYNEQFF. The chain links TRBV6-6 to TRBJ2-1; 9 bases match TRBD2. Germline lookup yields CDR1 MNHNY and CDR2 SVGAGI (reference sequence). The junction had 2 bases not matched to a gene; V was cut back by 2 bases and J by 0 bases. CDR3 length equals 16 residues.

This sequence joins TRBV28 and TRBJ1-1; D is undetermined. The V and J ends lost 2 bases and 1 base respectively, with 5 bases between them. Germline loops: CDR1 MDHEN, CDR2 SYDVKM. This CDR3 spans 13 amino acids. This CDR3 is CASSLGWNTEAFF. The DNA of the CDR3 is TGTGCCAGCAGTTTAGGATGGAACACTGAAGCTTTCTTT.

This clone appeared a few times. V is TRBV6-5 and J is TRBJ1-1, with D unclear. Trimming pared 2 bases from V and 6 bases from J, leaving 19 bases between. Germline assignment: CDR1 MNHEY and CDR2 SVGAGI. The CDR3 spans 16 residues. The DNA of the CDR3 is TGTGCCAGCAGTTACCCAACCTCCGGGGTTAAATCTGAAGCTTTCTTT. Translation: CASSYPTSGVKSEAFF.

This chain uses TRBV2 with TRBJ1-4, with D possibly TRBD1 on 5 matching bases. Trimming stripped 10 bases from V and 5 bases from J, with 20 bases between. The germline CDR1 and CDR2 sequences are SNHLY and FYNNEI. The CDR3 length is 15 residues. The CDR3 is CATKVYDSPNEKLFF. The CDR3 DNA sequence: TGTGCCACCAAAGTATATGACAGCCCAAATGAAAAACTGTTTTTT.

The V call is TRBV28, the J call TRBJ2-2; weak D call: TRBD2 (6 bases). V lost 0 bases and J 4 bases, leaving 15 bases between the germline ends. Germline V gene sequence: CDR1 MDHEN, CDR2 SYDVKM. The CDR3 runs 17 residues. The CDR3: CASSLWDLGGSTGELFF. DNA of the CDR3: TGTGCCAGCAGTTTATGGGACCTTGGAGGGTCCACCGGGGAGCTGTTTTTT.

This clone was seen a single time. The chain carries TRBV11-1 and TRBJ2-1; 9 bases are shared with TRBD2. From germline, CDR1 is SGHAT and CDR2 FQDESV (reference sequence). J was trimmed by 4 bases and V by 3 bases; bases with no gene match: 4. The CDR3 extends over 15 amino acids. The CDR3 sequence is CASSLSGGPYNEQFF. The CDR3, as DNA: TGTGCCAGCAGCTTGAGCGGGGGGCCTTACAATGAGCAGTTCTTC.

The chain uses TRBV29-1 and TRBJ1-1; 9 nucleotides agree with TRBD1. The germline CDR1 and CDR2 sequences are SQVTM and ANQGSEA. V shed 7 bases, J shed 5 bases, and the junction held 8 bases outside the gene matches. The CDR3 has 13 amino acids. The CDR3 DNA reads TGCAGCGCCGGACAGGGGCAGCAAACTGAAGCTTTCTTT. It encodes CSAGQGQQTEAFF. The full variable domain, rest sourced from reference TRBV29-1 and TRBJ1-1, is SAVISQKPSRDICQRGTSLTIQCQVDSQVTMMFWYRQQPGQSLTLIATANQGSEATYESGFVIDKFPISRPNLTFSTLTVSNMSPEDSSIYLCSAGQGQQTEAFFGQGTRLTVV.

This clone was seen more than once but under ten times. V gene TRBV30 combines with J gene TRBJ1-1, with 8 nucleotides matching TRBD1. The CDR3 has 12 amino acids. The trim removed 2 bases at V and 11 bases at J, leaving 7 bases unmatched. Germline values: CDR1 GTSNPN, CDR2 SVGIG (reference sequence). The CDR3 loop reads CAWSLLDRAAFF. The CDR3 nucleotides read TGTGCCTGGAGTCTACTGGACAGGGCGGCTTTCTTT. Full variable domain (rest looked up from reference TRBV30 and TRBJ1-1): SQTIHQWPATLVQPVGSPLSLECTVEGTSNPNLYWYRQAAGRGLQLLFYSVGIGQISSEVPQNLSASRPQDRQFILSSKKLLLSDSGFYLCAWSLLDRAAFFGQGTRLTVV.

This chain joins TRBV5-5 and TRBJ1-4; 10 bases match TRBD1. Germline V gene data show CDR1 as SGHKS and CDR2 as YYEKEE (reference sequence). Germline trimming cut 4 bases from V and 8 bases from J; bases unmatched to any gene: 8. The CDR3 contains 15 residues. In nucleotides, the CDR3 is TGTGCCAGCAGCATAGACAGGGGGCCTGGGGAAAAACTGTTTTTT. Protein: CASSIDRGPGEKLFF.